The 7 T cell receptor beta chains given below trace back to one sample, sequenced in a study of regulatory T cells in long-lasting Graves disease. Stated time point: newly diagnosed GD, antithyroid drugs for less than 3 months. The TCR library was prepared using RNA isolated from PBMCs. iRepertoire HTBI primers and Arm-PCR of CDR3 regions built TCR beta libraries. In TCRdb, the multiplex PCR reads were re-called with MiXCR into one record per CDR3 protein. The table has more than 450,000 distinct CDR3 sequences, around 15% seen once. These data were likewise used in another study, on T cells in Graves' hyperthyroidism and ophthalmopathy.

Sequencing was performed on peripheral blood mononuclear cells (PBMCs), taken at new diagnosis, from a patient treated with antithyroid drugs. The receptor source for this set is a man aged 35 to 55 with Graves disease.

The chain combines TRBV7-3 with TRBJ2-1; 8 nucleotides align to TRBD2. Per the germline V gene, CDR1 is SGHTA and CDR2 is FQGTGA. This CDR3 comprises 15 residues. Unmatched junction bases numbered 11, after V lost 3 bases and J lost 10 bases. The CDR3 reads CASSLTGGGRYEQFF. In DNA form, the CDR3 reads TGTGCCAGCAGCTTGACGGGGGGGGGCCGATACGAGCAGTTCTTC.

A word on this clonotype: Relative to the germline gene, one junction end is altered; a read error may explain this. The rearrangement uses TRBV30 and TRBJ2-7, with 7 bases lining up with TRBD2. CDR1 is GTSNPN and CDR2 is SVGIG in the germline V gene (reference sequence). The CDR3 extends over 11 amino acids. The chain's CDR3 is CAGRVAYEQYF. The CDR3 nucleotides read TGTGCCGGGAGGGTTGCCTACGAGCAGTACTTC.

The rearrangement links TRBV28 to TRBJ1-5; 10 nucleotides match TRBD1. V dropped 6 bases and J dropped 7; count of bases not matched to a gene: 15. The CDR3 covers 17 residues. Germline CDR1 is MDHEN and CDR2 is SYDVKM. The CDR3 spells CASSSFPGQGFRQPQHF. CDR3 bases: TGTGCCAGCAGCTCTTTCCCGGGACAGGGGTTCAGGCAGCCCCAGCATTTT.

Many counts were recorded for this clonotype. The CDR3, as DNA: TGTGCCAGCAGTGATGGGACAACCTACCAACCCCTCCACTTT. This translates into CASSDGTTYQPLHF. The chain is built from TRBV2 and TRBJ1-6, with D perhaps TRBD1 (6 bases). The CDR3 loop spans 14 amino acids. CDR1 is SNHLY and CDR2 is FYNNEI in the germline V gene. The V gene lost 3 bases and the J gene lost 12 bases, with 15 bases spanning the gap.

This clonotype was picked up many times. This may stem from a read error, because a much larger clone lies one nucleotide away. The chain has TRBV7-2 and TRBJ1-1; the D gene is possibly TRBD1 (5 bases). The CDR3 runs to 14 residues. Between the trimmed V and J ends, which lost 1 base and 1 base, there was a span of 7 bases. The V gene's germline CDR1 is SGHTA and CDR2 FQGNSA. This chain's CDR3 is CASSLETANTEAFF. Written as DNA, the CDR3 is TGTGCCAGCAGCTTAGAGACAGCGAACACTGAAGCTTTCTTT.

This clonotype has at least ten counts. J is TRBJ1-2 and V is TRBV30, with D unresolved. The CDR3 has 13 residues. Germline V gene sequence: CDR1 GTSNPN, CDR2 SVGIG (reference sequence). Trimming removed 0 bases from V and 4 bases from J, with 9 bases in between. The CDR3 nucleotides read TGTGCCTGGAGTGTACTGGCAGGCTATGGCTACACCTTC. Amino acid sequence: CAWSVLAGYGYTF.

A few counts support this clonotype. The chain couples TRBV24-1 to TRBJ2-6; no clear D gene. The CDR3 loop spans 14 amino acids. V dropped 5 bases and J dropped 0 bases, with 4 bases sitting between them. CDR1 and CDR2 (germline): KGHDR, SFDVKD. CDR3 region: CATSGTSGANVLTF. The CDR3 bases are TGTGCCACCAGTGGTACCTCTGGGGCCAACGTCCTGACTTTC.